Listed below are T cell receptor beta chains from one sample, sequenced in a study of cytomegalovirus exposure and HLA in healthy donors. Produced via immunoSEQ multiplex PCR; TCRdb's table is partial and in-frame only. The sample includes 95,000 to 150,000 clones, 75% to 90% of them seen just once. The sequencing sample was made of PBMCs. The receptors derive from a young woman in good health and CMV-seronegative. CDR3s include the opening cysteine and the closing phenylalanine or tryptophan. Each record gives: CDR3 DNA, CDR3 protein, clone size, D gene, J gene, V gene. D genes are given only for firm matches. Not all rows give a size; the values are once, few, many and, for expanded clones, a class.

CDR3nt: TGCAGCGCCAGGGACAGACAGAACACTGAAGCTTTCTTT
CDR3aa: CSARDRQNTEAFF
abundance: .
d_gene: TRBD1
j_gene: TRBJ1-1
v_gene: TRBV29-1

CDR3nt: TGTGCCTGGAGGGGCTGGTCAGATACGCAGTATTTT
CDR3aa: CAWRGWSDTQYF
abundance: .
d_gene: .
j_gene: TRBJ2-3
v_gene: TRBV30

CDR3nt: TGTGCCAGCAGGTCCCGGGGCGGGGAGCTGTTTTTT
CDR3aa: CASRSRGGELFF
abundance: once
d_gene: .
j_gene: TRBJ2-2
v_gene: TRBV7-2

CDR3nt: TGTGCCAGCAGCTCGGGGACTCCTCAGCCCCAGCATTTT
CDR3aa: CASSSGTPQPQHF
abundance: .
d_gene: .
j_gene: TRBJ1-5
v_gene: TRBV7-8

CDR3nt: TGTGCCTGCCAACAGGGAGGGTTCGGCTACACCTTC
CDR3aa: CACQQGGFGYTF
abundance: .
d_gene: .
j_gene: TRBJ1-2
v_gene: TRBV30

CDR3nt: TGTGCCCTAAGGGACAGGGAAGGGACAGATACGCAGTATTTT
CDR3aa: CALRDREGTDTQYF
abundance: .
d_gene: TRBD1
j_gene: TRBJ2-3
v_gene: TRBV2

CDR3nt: TGTGCCAGCAGTCGTTCTAGCAGCGGGACTTACGATGAGCAGTTCTTC
CDR3aa: CASSRSSSGTYDEQFF
abundance: .
d_gene: TRBD2
j_gene: TRBJ2-1
v_gene: TRBV7-8

CDR3nt: TGCGCCAGCAGCCAAGAGGAAACAGGGGGCTTAGATGGCTACACCTTC
CDR3aa: CASSQEETGGLDGYTF
abundance: few
d_gene: TRBD1
j_gene: TRBJ1-2
v_gene: TRBV4-1

CDR3nt: TGTGCCAGCAGCGTACTAGCGATCGGCGGGGAGCTGTTTTTT
CDR3aa: CASSVLAIGGELFF
abundance: .
d_gene: .
j_gene: TRBJ2-2
v_gene: TRBV9

CDR3nt: TGCGCCAGCAGCCGAATGGGACAAGAAAATTCACCCCTCCACTTT
CDR3aa: CASSRMGQENSPLHF
abundance: .
d_gene: .
j_gene: TRBJ1-6
v_gene: TRBV5-1

CDR3nt: TGTGCCAGCTTGGAGGGGACTAGGGAAGATACGCAGTATTTT
CDR3aa: CASLEGTREDTQYF
abundance: .
d_gene: TRBD2
j_gene: TRBJ2-3
v_gene: TRBV6-1

CDR3nt: TGCGCCAGCAGCCAAGATTTCCCGGGAGGCACAACCGGGGAGCTGTTTTTT
CDR3aa: CASSQDFPGGTTGELFF
abundance: .
d_gene: TRBD2
j_gene: TRBJ2-2
v_gene: TRBV4-3

CDR3nt: TGTGCCAGCACTGGGGAGATGGGAGTGGTTAACACTGAAGCTTTCTTT
CDR3aa: CASTGEMGVVNTEAFF
abundance: once
d_gene: .
j_gene: TRBJ1-1
v_gene: TRBV28

CDR3nt: TGTGCCTGGGGATTAGGACATTATTATGGCTACACCTTC
CDR3aa: CAWGLGHYYGYTF
abundance: .
d_gene: .
j_gene: TRBJ1-2
v_gene: TRBV30

CDR3nt: TGTGCCAGCAGCTACAGGAACACTGAAGCTTTCTTT
CDR3aa: CASSYRNTEAFF
abundance: .
d_gene: .
j_gene: TRBJ1-1
v_gene: TRBV7-8

CDR3nt: TGTGCCAGCTCACCAGTGCCAGGGCCGGGAAACACCATATATTTT
CDR3aa: CASSPVPGPGNTIYF
abundance: .
d_gene: .
j_gene: TRBJ1-3
v_gene: TRBV18

CDR3nt: TGCGCCAGCTCCCGCCTTGAGCGGGAAGAGACCCAGTACTTC
CDR3aa: CASSRLEREETQYF
abundance: once
d_gene: .
j_gene: TRBJ2-5
v_gene: TRBV4-1

CDR3nt: TGTGCCAGAAGCGTTAGCGGGAGCTCCTACAATGAGCAGTTCTTC
CDR3aa: CARSVSGSSYNEQFF
abundance: .
d_gene: TRBD2
j_gene: TRBJ2-1
v_gene: TRBV5-3

CDR3nt: TGTGCCAGCAGACCAGGGGACGGCCCCTATGGCTACACCTTC
CDR3aa: CASRPGDGPYGYTF
abundance: .
d_gene: .
j_gene: TRBJ1-2
v_gene: TRBV6-1

CDR3nt: TGTGCCAGCTCACCACCGGGAGCTTATTCCTACGAGCAGTACTTC
CDR3aa: CASSPPGAYSYEQYF
abundance: .
d_gene: .
j_gene: TRBJ2-7
v_gene: TRBV18

CDR3nt: TGTGCCAGCAGCCCGAGGGACAGGGCGGTGGAGACCCAGTACTTC
CDR3aa: CASSPRDRAVETQYF
abundance: .
d_gene: TRBD1
j_gene: TRBJ2-5
v_gene: TRBV28

CDR3nt: TGTGCCGGCGATACTAGCGGCCAAGAGACCCAGTACTTC
CDR3aa: CAGDTSGQETQYF
abundance: once
d_gene: TRBD2
j_gene: TRBJ2-5
v_gene: TRBV2

CDR3nt: TGTGCCAGCAGTTTAACAGGGGAGAGGGGGTATGGCTACACCTTC
CDR3aa: CASSLTGERGYGYTF
abundance: .
d_gene: TRBD1
j_gene: TRBJ1-2
v_gene: TRBV27

CDR3nt: TGTGCCAGCAGTTTTAAGCGGGAGGGAGGGTTTACTGAAGCTTTCTTT
CDR3aa: CASSFKREGGFTEAFF
abundance: .
d_gene: .
j_gene: TRBJ1-1
v_gene: TRBV27

CDR3nt: TGTGCCAGCAGCGTTGCTAGCGGGGGGGCGGCTGGGGCCAACGTCCTGACTTTC
CDR3aa: CASSVASGGAAGANVLTF
abundance: .
d_gene: TRBD2
j_gene: TRBJ2-6
v_gene: TRBV9

CDR3nt: TGTGCCAGCAGCTTGTCAGGGGACACTGAAGCTTTCTTT
CDR3aa: CASSLSGDTEAFF
abundance: few
d_gene: .
j_gene: TRBJ1-1
v_gene: TRBV5-6

CDR3nt: TGTGCCAGCAGCTCGACAGGGAAAGATCAGCCCCAGCATTTT
CDR3aa: CASSSTGKDQPQHF
abundance: .
d_gene: TRBD1
j_gene: TRBJ1-5
v_gene: TRBV7-8

CDR3nt: TGTGCCACCAGCAGACGGACTAGCGGTACCCAAGAGACCCAGTACTTC
CDR3aa: CATSRRTSGTQETQYF
abundance: .
d_gene: TRBD2
j_gene: TRBJ2-5
v_gene: TRBV15

CDR3nt: TGTGCCAGCAGTTACTCTTTCAGCGCGACTACCTACGAGCAGTACTTC
CDR3aa: CASSYSFSATTYEQYF
abundance: .
d_gene: .
j_gene: TRBJ2-7
v_gene: TRBV6-5

CDR3nt: TGTGCCAGCAGCCCCCTTGGGGGGAACGAGCAGTACTTC
CDR3aa: CASSPLGGNEQYF
abundance: .
d_gene: .
j_gene: TRBJ2-7
v_gene: TRBV6-6

CDR3nt: TGTGCCAGCAGCCAACAGGCGACTCCTAACTATGGCTACACCTTC
CDR3aa: CASSQQATPNYGYTF
abundance: once
d_gene: .
j_gene: TRBJ1-2
v_gene: TRBV2

CDR3nt: TGTGCCAGCAGCGCCAACCAGGATGAGCAGTTCTTC
CDR3aa: CASSANQDEQFF
abundance: .
d_gene: .
j_gene: TRBJ2-1
v_gene: TRBV9

CDR3nt: TGTGCCAGCAGCTTAGTATGGGGCCGGGACACCGGGGAGCTGTTTTTT
CDR3aa: CASSLVWGRDTGELFF
abundance: .
d_gene: .
j_gene: TRBJ2-2
v_gene: TRBV7-9